This T cell receptor (beta chain) was obtained from a study of blood T cell repertoires in COVID-19. TCRdb's copy holds only in-frame clones and misses some; the assay was immunoSEQ multiplex PCR. The sample shows about 210,000 clones, around 87% of them seen only once. The sequenced sample consisted of PBMCs or T cells enriched from blood (not recorded which). The origin of this receptor is a man under 40 in a cohort exposed to, infected with or recovered from COVID-19 (not recorded which).

CDR3 bases: TGCGCCAGCAGCTTACAGCCGAACTATGGCTACACCTTC. This translates into CASSLQPNYGYTF. The V and J genes are TRBV5-1 and TRBJ1-2; no clear D gene. CDR3 length: 13 residues. The germline V gene has CDR1 SGHRS and CDR2 YFSETQ. V was clipped by 2 bases and J by 2 bases, with 7 bases between them.